This TCR beta chain appears in the sequencing data of a study of T-cell memory formation after mild COVID-19. Study summary: Clusters of TCRs were largely donor specific.

This clonotype appeared a few times. Its antigen is still unknown. The 5'RACE method, run with constant-segment primers, produced TCR alpha and TCR beta cDNA libraries (carrying sample barcodes and UMIs). TCRdb re-analysed the 5' RACE reads in MiXCR, keeping a single row per CDR3 protein. The sample has roughly 120,000 distinct CDR3 sequences, 15% to 20% seen once. Findings and limits, study-wide: Clones contracting day 15 to 85 were balanced CD4/CD8; later expanders leaned CD4+. CD4+ contracting clones were found mainly in CM and EM, and CD8+ ones in EMRA.

Germline V gene sequence: CDR1 SGHDN, CDR2 FVKESK. The V gene lost 3 bases and the J gene lost 4 bases, with 4 bases spanning the gap. The CDR3 loop spans 11 amino acids. Material for sequencing was PBMCs or a T cell subset sorted from them (not recorded which). The clonotype originates from an adult woman who had mild COVID-19 (a few samples of this study predate the infection). Cell type and time point are not known. This sequence joins TRBV14 and TRBJ2-7, with D uncertain. Here the CDR3 reads CASSHNYEQYF. As DNA, the CDR3 is TGTGCCAGCAGCCACAATTACGAGCAGTACTTC.